Below, 22 T cell receptor beta chains from the same sample are listed, as sequenced in a study of cytomegalovirus exposure and HLA in healthy donors. PCR involved 60 Vbeta and 13 Jbeta primers. Assay used: immunoSEQ multiplex PCR; TCRdb lists only in-frame clones, some missing. The sample carries over 130,000 clones, about 85% recorded once. The material sequenced was PBMCs. The source is a human donor in good health.

The rearrangement joins TRBV2 to TRBJ1-4; no firm D call. Germline CDR1 reads SNHLY; CDR2 reads FYNNEI. Trimming left V 2 bases short and J 3 bases short, with 7 bases between. CDR3 size: 14 residues. CDR3 in DNA: TGTGCCAGCAGTGAAATCGTCTCTAATGAAAAACTGTTTTTT. This gives the protein CASSEIVSNEKLFF.

The chain is built from TRBV6-5 and TRBJ2-5, with a possible D match to TRBD1 (6 bases). The V gene's germline CDR1 is MNHEY and CDR2 SVGAGI. The CDR3 runs 14 residues. V was trimmed by 8 bases and J by 2 bases, leaving 15 bases between them. The CDR3, as DNA: TGTGCCAGCTGTACATGGACAGAACAAGAGACCCAGTACTTC. As protein: CASCTWTEQETQYF.

Here the CDR3 DNA reads TGTGCCAGCAGCGGACAGGGCCACGCCAGTCAGCCCCAGCATTTT. Its translation: CASSGQGHASQPQHF. The chain carries TRBV6-6 and TRBJ1-5, with 8 bases matching TRBD1. CDR1 and CDR2 (germline): MNHNY, SVGAGI (reference sequence). The CDR3 spans 15 residues. The ends lost 6 bases at V and 6 bases at J; junction bases unmatched: 10.

The chain carries TRBV5-4 and TRBJ2-7, with 7 positions matching TRBD2. V shed 3 bases, J shed 5 bases, and the junction held 8 bases outside the gene matches. This CDR3 is 14 amino acids long. From germline, CDR1 is SGHNT and CDR2 YYREEE (reference sequence). This chain's CDR3 is CASSSGTTFHEQYF. The CDR3 DNA reads TGTGCCAGCAGCTCCGGGACTACCTTCCACGAGCAGTACTTC.

This clone appeared once. The chain carries TRBV29-1 and TRBJ1-1, with 7 bases lining up with TRBD1. Germline CDR1 and CDR2: SQVTM and ANQGSEA. CDR3 length: 13 amino acids. V dropped 6 bases and J dropped 0; count of bases not matched to a gene: 4. DNA of the CDR3: TGCAGCGTGGACGGACAGGTGAACACTGAAGCTTTCTTT. Translation gives CSVDGQVNTEAFF.

The chain carries TRBV7-2 and TRBJ2-1, with D possibly matching TRBD2 (6 bases). V shed 1 base and J shed 5 bases, with 15 bases lying between them. CDR1 and CDR2 (germline): SGHTA, FQGNSA. The CDR3 contains 16 residues. CDR3 coding DNA: TGTGCCAGCAGCTTAGTTAGGGTGCTAGCGAACAATGAGCAGTTCTTC. As protein: CASSLVRVLANNEQFF.

The rearrangement links TRBV7-2 to TRBJ1-5; D is perhaps TRBD1 (5 bases). Trimming removed 2 bases at V and 2 bases at J, with 7 bases between. CDR1 is SGHTA and CDR2 is FQGNSA in the germline V gene. The CDR3 loop spans 14 amino acids. CDR3 sequence: CASSLIRGNQPQHF. Written as DNA, the CDR3 is TGTGCCAGCAGCTTAATCAGGGGCAATCAGCCCCAGCATTTT.

The V gene is TRBV6-5, the J gene TRBJ1-2; a possible D gene is TRBD1 (6 bases). Trimming left V 6 bases short and J 5 bases short, with 16 bases between. Per the germline V gene, CDR1 is MNHEY and CDR2 is SVGAGI. The CDR3 is 14 residues long. For the CDR3, the DNA is TGTGCCAGCAGCCTCGGAGGCAGGGGTTATGGCTACACCTTC. Its protein product is CASSLGGRGYGYTF.

The chain is built from TRBV4-2 and TRBJ2-5; 7 nucleotides match TRBD2. CDR3 length equals 16 residues. Germline V gives CDR1 LGHNA, CDR2 YNFKEQ. Trimming cost V 2 bases and J 3 bases; bases outside gene matches: 9. CDR3 residues: CASSQSLAEIKETQYF. CDR3 nucleotide sequence: TGTGCCAGCAGCCAAAGTCTAGCGGAAATCAAAGAGACCCAGTACTTC.

V gene TRBV7-9 combines with J gene TRBJ2-7, with D possibly being TRBD1 (6 bases). The V end was cut by 4 bases, the J end by 6 bases, with 13 bases between. The CDR3 loop spans 13 amino acids. Germline-derived CDR1 and CDR2 are SEHNR and FQNEAQ (reference sequence). The CDR3 coding sequence is TGTGCCAGCAGCTCTACAGGGTCCAGCGAGCAGTACTTC. This sequence encodes CASSSTGSSEQYF. The complete variable domain, with remaining parts taken from reference TRBV7-9 and TRBJ2-7, reads DTGVSQNPRHKITKRGQNVTFRCDPISEHNRLYWYRQTLGQGPEFLTYFQNEAQLEKSRLLSDRFSAERPKGSFSTLEIQRTEQGDSAMYLCASSSTGSSEQYFGPGTRLTVT.

The chain joins TRBV2 to TRBJ1-1; D gene uncertain. V dropped 10 bases and J dropped 2 bases, with 17 bases sitting between them. Germline values: CDR1 SNHLY, CDR2 FYNNEI. There are 14 residues in the CDR3. CDR3 residues: CANRRPGSNTEAFF. In DNA form, the CDR3 reads TGTGCCAACCGGAGGCCGGGGTCTAACACTGAAGCTTTCTTT.

This chain uses TRBV6-6 with TRBJ1-4; D gene ambiguous. Trimming stripped 5 bases from V and 10 bases from J, with 20 bases between. This CDR3 region has 15 residues. Germline CDR1 and CDR2: MNHNY and SVGAGI (reference sequence). The CDR3 protein is CASSQTGQLSGKLFF. CDR3 bases: TGTGCCAGCAGTCAAACTGGGCAGTTAAGTGGAAAACTGTTTTTT.

The chain joins TRBV18 to TRBJ2-1; 8 nucleotides line up with TRBD2. Germline V gives CDR1 KGHSH, CDR2 LQKENI. The trim removed 1 base at V and 4 bases at J, leaving 6 bases unmatched. The CDR3 sequence is 16 residues long. CDR3 residues: CASSPRGLGMYNEQFF. The DNA for the CDR3 is TGTGCCAGCTCACCACGGGGACTAGGAATGTACAATGAGCAGTTCTTC.

This chain connects TRBV9 to TRBJ2-3; a weak D match, TRBD2 (6 bases). Deletions cut 1 base from V and 0 bases from J, with 12 bases between. CDR3 size: 16 residues. Germline values: CDR1 SGDLS, CDR2 YYNGEE. This CDR3 reads CASSVTEGSSTDTQYF. The CDR3 coding sequence is TGTGCCAGCAGCGTAACGGAGGGCTCAAGCACAGATACGCAGTATTTT.

The chain recombines TRBV27 with TRBJ2-5; D remains ambiguous. Germline CDR1 is MNHEY and CDR2 is SMNVEV (reference sequence). Trimming removed 5 bases at V and 5 bases at J, with 21 bases between. The CDR3 is made up of 16 amino acids. The CDR3 loop is CASSVVDPSGVETQYF. In DNA form, the CDR3 reads TGTGCCAGCAGTGTCGTAGACCCCTCAGGTGTGGAGACCCAGTACTTC.

This chain uses TRBV7-9 with TRBJ1-1; no clear D gene. The CDR3 contains 14 residues. V dropped 2 bases and J dropped 5 bases, with 12 bases sitting between them. Per the germline V gene, CDR1 is SEHNR and CDR2 is FQNEAQ (reference sequence). This CDR3 is CASSLSGVRTEAFF. CDR3 DNA: TGTGCCAGCAGCTTATCCGGGGTCCGAACTGAAGCTTTCTTT.

This sequence joins TRBV28 and TRBJ2-1; D unclear. CDR3 size: 16 residues. Trimming removed 3 bases from V and 0 bases from J, with 12 bases in between. Per the germline V gene, CDR1 is MDHEN and CDR2 is SYDVKM. The CDR3 DNA follows: TGTGCCAGCAGTTTTTTAGCTCTTAGCTCCTACAATGAGCAGTTCTTC. This translates into CASSFLALSSYNEQFF. The full variable domain, rest sourced from reference TRBV28 and TRBJ2-1, is DVKVTQSSRYLVKRTGEKVFLECVQDMDHENMFWYRQDPGLGLRLIYFSYDVKMKEKGDIPEGYSVSREKKERFSLILESASTNQTSMYLCASSFLALSSYNEQFFGPGTRLTVL.

The chain is built from TRBV14 and TRBJ1-1, with 8 bases aligning to TRBD1. The V segment lost 2 bases and the J segment 0 bases; nucleotides outside the gene matches: 2. Germline V gives CDR1 SGHDN, CDR2 FVKESK. The CDR3 is 15 residues long. The CDR3 reads CASSQRTGMNTEAFF. In nucleotides, the CDR3 is TGTGCCAGCAGCCAACGGACAGGGATGAACACTGAAGCTTTCTTT.

This rearrangement joins TRBV10-3 to TRBJ2-2, with 8 bases that match TRBD1. The CDR3 is 13 amino acids. Germline CDR1 reads ENHRY; CDR2 reads SYGVKD. V shed 10 bases and J 5 bases; nucleotides not matched to a gene: 6. As DNA, the CDR3 is TGTGCCACGGACAGGGATGGAACCGGGGAGCTGTTTTTT. Residues: CATDRDGTGELFF.

The chain employs TRBV29-1 and TRBJ2-2; D is perhaps TRBD2 (7 bases). Trimming stripped 7 bases from V and 8 bases from J, with 20 bases between. The length of the CDR3 is 14 residues. Germline CDR1 is SQVTM and CDR2 is ANQGSEA. The CDR3 DNA reads TGCAGCGCCGAACCGCTGCGGGGGCAGGGGGAGCTGTTTTTT. Protein: CSAEPLRGQGELFF.

The chain links TRBV15 to TRBJ2-1; TRBD1 matches 9 bases. V gave up 0 bases and J gave up 2 bases; unmatched junction bases: 17. This CDR3 is built from 21 residues. Germline CDR1 reads LNHNV; CDR2 reads YYDKDF (reference sequence). The CDR3 DNA reads TGTGCCACCAGCAGAGATCTCTTCGTCGCCAGCGGGACAGGGACCTACAATGAGCAGTTCTTC. As protein: CATSRDLFVASGTGTYNEQFF.

The gene calls are TRBV12-5 and TRBJ1-5, with D perhaps matching TRBD1 (5 bases). The V end was cut by 1 base, the J end by 5 bases, with 6 bases between. From germline, CDR1 is LGHNT and CDR2 FRNRAP. This CDR3 is 13 amino acids long. CDR3 region: CASGLAGYQPQHF. In DNA, the CDR3 is TGTGCTAGTGGTTTGGCAGGGTATCAGCCCCAGCATTTT.